The 6 T cell receptor beta chains reported below all come from one sample, sequenced in a study of tissue T cells after allogeneic stem cell transplantation. Libraries were prepared by immunoSEQ multiplex PCR; TCRdb keeps only in-frame clonotypes and omits some of them. The data contain approximately 12,000 clones, 70% of them singletons. The sample consisted of tissue from the right colon, taken at autopsy. These receptors came from a woman between 18 and 49 years old with breast cancer.

The chain couples TRBV11-1 to TRBJ1-1, with D possibly TRBD1 on 6 matching bases. Between the trimmed V and J ends, which lost 5 bases and 8 bases, there was a span of 12 bases. The CDR3 extends over 12 amino acids. Germline CDR1 SGHAT, CDR2 FQDESV (reference sequence). CDR3 sequence: CASSRQGMEAFF. Written as DNA, the CDR3 is TGTGCCAGCAGCCGTCAGGGGATGGAAGCTTTCTTT.

The CDR3 sequence is CASSLTGAHYEQYF. CDR3 in DNA: TGTGCCAGCAGCTTAACCGGGGCGCACTACGAGCAGTACTTC. The chain is built from TRBV7-3 and TRBJ2-7; D is tentatively TRBD1 or TRBD2 (5 bases each). Germline V gene data show CDR1 as SGHTA and CDR2 as FQGTGA. The CDR3 sequence is 14 residues long. The ends were cut back, 0 bases at V and 3 bases at J, with 9 bases in the middle.

This sequence joins TRBV14 and TRBJ1-4; 11 bases match TRBD1. Germline values: CDR1 SGHDN, CDR2 FVKESK. This CDR3 comprises 17 residues. The trim removed 6 bases at V and 1 base at J, leaving 7 bases unmatched. CDR3 coding DNA: TGTGCCAGCAGACGGAGGGACAGGGGGAAAACTAATGAAAAACTGTTTTTT. Its protein product is CASRRRDRGKTNEKLFF.

The CDR3 sequence is CASSYPPGGISTDTQYF. For the CDR3, the DNA is TGTGCCAGCAGTTACCCTCCCGGAGGGATTAGCACAGATACGCAGTATTTT. The V call is TRBV6-2 or TRBV6-3, the J call TRBJ2-3; the D gene is possibly TRBD2 (6 bases). CDR3 size: 17 residues. V was trimmed by 2 bases and J by 0 bases, leaving 15 bases between them. Germline V gene lookup returns CDR1 MNHEY and CDR2 SVGEGT.

This clone has a handful of counts. The J gene is TRBJ1-2, the V gene TRBV4-3, with 11 positions matching TRBD1. V lost 4 bases, J lost 4 bases, and 11 bases stayed unmatched. From germline, CDR1 is LGHNA and CDR2 YSLEER. The CDR3 loop spans 17 amino acids. CDR3 coding DNA: TGCGCCAGCAGCCGAGAAGGGACAGGGGGTATCGGCTATGGCTACACCTTC. Translating gives CASSREGTGGIGYGYTF.

This clone appeared a single time. The genes are TRBV7-9 and TRBJ2-2; D gene ambiguous. From germline, CDR1 is SEHNR and CDR2 FQNEAQ (reference sequence). Trimming took off 4 bases at V and 4 bases at J, with 10 bases between the two ends. The CDR3 totals 14 residues. DNA for the CDR3: TGTGCCAGCAGCTGGGCCTTCGGCACCGGGGAGCTGTTTTTT. Amino acids: CASSWAFGTGELFF.